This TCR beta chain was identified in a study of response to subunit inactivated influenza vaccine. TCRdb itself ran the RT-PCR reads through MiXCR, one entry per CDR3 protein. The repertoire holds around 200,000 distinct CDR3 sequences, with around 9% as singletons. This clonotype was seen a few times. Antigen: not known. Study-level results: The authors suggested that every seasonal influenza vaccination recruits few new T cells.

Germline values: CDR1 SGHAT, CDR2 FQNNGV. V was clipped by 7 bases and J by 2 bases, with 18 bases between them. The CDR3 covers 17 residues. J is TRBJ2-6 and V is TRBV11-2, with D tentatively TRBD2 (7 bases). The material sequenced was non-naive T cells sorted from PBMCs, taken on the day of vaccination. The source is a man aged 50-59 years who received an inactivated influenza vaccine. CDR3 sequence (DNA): TGTGCCAGCACCACAATCGGGGGGCGCGCTGGGGCCAACGTCCTGACTTTC. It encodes CASTTIGGRAGANVLTF.